Each of the 15 T cell receptor beta chains below was sequenced from the same sample in a study of technical replicates of blood from a handful of donors. Clones were read by immunoSEQ multiplex PCR, and TCRdb kept only the in-frame ones, dropping some. The repertoire includes under 65,000 clones, 75% to 90% of them detected once, and around 5% sits in the top ten. Sequenced sample: PBMCs. The source of these receptors is a human donor in good health. Some clones in this sample may be carry-over from other donors' samples.

The V and J genes are TRBV5-1 and TRBJ1-2; TRBD1 matches 9 bases. The V segment lost 0 bases and the J segment 8 bases; nucleotides outside the gene matches: 5. CDR1 is SGHRS and CDR2 is YFSETQ in the germline V gene. This CDR3 has 14 amino acids. CDR3 in DNA: TGCGCCAGCAGCTTGGCGGGACAGGGTATGGGCTACACCTTC. Amino acids: CASSLAGQGMGYTF.

The chain is built from TRBV15 and TRBJ2-7; 8 bases are shared with TRBD2. Germline V gene lookup returns CDR1 LNHNV and CDR2 YYDKDF (reference sequence). This CDR3 region has 16 residues. V trimming: 0 bases; J trimming: 0 bases; junction bases outside the gene matches: 4. CDR3 sequence (DNA): TGTGCCACCAGCAGAGATATCAGCGGGAGCTCCTACGAGCAGTACTTC. Translation gives CATSRDISGSSYEQYF. Combining the CDR3 with reference TRBV15 and TRBJ2-7 gives the whole variable domain DAMVIQNPRYQVTQFGKPVTLSCSQTLNHNVMYWYQQKSSQAPKLLFHYYDKDFNNEADTPDNFQSRRPNTSFCFLDIRSPGLGDTAMYLCATSRDISGSSYEQYFGPGTRLTVT.

This sequence joins TRBV19 and TRBJ2-1; TRBD2 matches 10 bases. V gave up 0 bases and J gave up 4 bases; unmatched junction bases: 12. This CDR3 is 19 amino acids long. Germline V gene lookup returns CDR1 LNHDA and CDR2 SQIVND (reference sequence). This CDR3 reads CASSIDPYLAGDVYNEQFF. DNA for the CDR3: TGTGCCAGTAGTATAGACCCTTACCTAGCGGGAGACGTATACAATGAGCAGTTCTTC.

This chain connects TRBV7-2 to TRBJ1-3; a possible D gene is TRBD1 (6 bases). The CDR3 spans 16 residues. Looked up from germline, CDR1 is SGHTA and CDR2 is FQGNSA. Trimming took 6 bases from V and 2 from J, leaving 17 bases between them. For the CDR3, the DNA is TGTGCCAGCAGACCCGCGCAGGGGAGTGCTGGAAACACCATATATTTT. It codes for CASRPAQGSAGNTIYF.

CDR3 DNA: TGTGCCAGTAGTTTAATACGGGGAAACTCCTACGAGCAGTACTTC. Amino acids: CASSLIRGNSYEQYF. The chain has TRBV19 and TRBJ2-7; possibly TRBD2 for D (5 bases). Germline V gene data show CDR1 as LNHDA and CDR2 as SQIVND (reference sequence). V was clipped by 5 bases and J by 0 bases, with 14 bases between them. The CDR3 covers 15 residues.

This chain joins TRBV5-1 and TRBJ1-1, with TRBD1 matching over 8 bases. With V trimmed by 4 bases and J by 0 bases, 2 bases remained unmatched. Germline V lookup: CDR1 SGHRS, CDR2 YFSETQ. The CDR3 extends over 14 amino acids. CDR3 bases: TGCGCCAGCAGCGGGGACAGGATGAACACTGAAGCTTTCTTT. Translation gives CASSGDRMNTEAFF. Based on the CDR3 plus reference TRBV5-1 and TRBJ1-1, the full variable domain is KAGVTQTPRYLIKTRGQQVTLSCSPISGHRSVSWYQQTPGQGLQFLFEYFSETQRNKGNFPGRFSGRQFSNSRSEMNVSTLELGDSALYLCASSGDRMNTEAFFGQGTRLTVV.

The rearrangement joins TRBV30 to TRBJ1-2; 7 bases match TRBD1. Losses at the gene ends were 3 bases for V and 2 bases for J; bases not matched to a gene: 12. This CDR3 spans 16 amino acids. Germline lookup yields CDR1 GTSNPN and CDR2 SVGIG (reference sequence). The CDR3 protein is CAWRGIAGGSNYGYTF. In nucleotides, the CDR3 is TGTGCCTGGAGAGGGATCGCAGGGGGAAGCAACTATGGCTACACCTTC.

The chain recombines TRBV6-1 with TRBJ1-2; D is ambiguous. This CDR3 comprises 16 residues. The germline V gene encodes CDR1 MNHNS and CDR2 SASEGT. The V and J ends lost 0 bases and 0 bases respectively, with 11 bases between them. For the CDR3, the DNA is TGTGCCAGCAGTGAAGCGGGCATACCAGCTAACTATGGCTACACCTTC. It codes for CASSEAGIPANYGYTF.

By share, this clone ranks as medium-sized. The CDR3 sequence: CASSQTGTGGYGGELFF. The CDR3 region has the DNA TGTGCCAGCAGCCAAACCGGGACAGGGGGCTACGGCGGGGAGCTGTTTTTT. The V call is TRBV27, the J call TRBJ2-2; 12 nucleotides agree with TRBD1. Trimming cost V 6 bases and J 7 bases; bases outside gene matches: 12. Per the germline V gene, CDR1 is MNHEY and CDR2 is SMNVEV (reference sequence). CDR3 length: 17 residues.

This chain connects TRBV4-1 to TRBJ2-1; maybe TRBD1 (6 bases). Germline V gene data show CDR1 as MGHRA and CDR2 as YSYEKL. Trimming took 1 base from V and 8 from J, leaving 12 bases between them. This CDR3 spans 14 amino acids. Written as DNA, the CDR3 is TGCGCCAGCAGCCAAGCGAGGGGGACCGATGAGCAGTTCTTC. This translates into CASSQARGTDEQFF.

This sequence joins TRBV27 and TRBJ1-1; TRBD1 agrees at 11 bases. CDR3 length: 16 amino acids. Germline assignment: CDR1 MNHEY and CDR2 SMNVEV (reference sequence). The V gene end was trimmed by 5 bases and the J gene end by 6 bases; junction bases not matched to a gene: 11. CDR3 DNA: TGTGCCAGCAGTCCACCCCGGACAGGGGGCTGGTCTGAAGCTTTCTTT. This sequence encodes CASSPPRTGGWSEAFF.

The CDR3 region has the DNA TGTGCCAGTAGTATAGTCCTAGCGGACTACGAGCAGTACTTC. It specifies CASSIVLADYEQYF. This chain connects TRBV19 to TRBJ2-7; TRBD2 matches 7 bases. After removal of 1 base from V and 3 bases from J, the junction contained 3 bases not matched to a gene. CDR1 and CDR2 (germline): LNHDA, SQIVND (reference sequence). The CDR3 is 14 residues long.

The rearrangement joins TRBV10-3 to TRBJ2-1; 8 bases align to TRBD2. There are 14 residues in the CDR3. Per germline, CDR1 ENHRY and CDR2 SYGVKD. Trimming cost V 8 bases and J 5 bases; bases outside gene matches: 8. For the CDR3, the DNA is TGTGCCATCTCCACTAGCGGAGTGAACAATGAGCAGTTCTTC. The encoded protein is CAISTSGVNNEQFF.

The V and J genes are TRBV7-9 and TRBJ1-3; 7 bases align to TRBD1. The germline V gene encodes CDR1 SEHNR and CDR2 FQNEAQ (reference sequence). Losses at the gene ends were 5 bases for V and 4 bases for J; bases not matched to a gene: 5. The CDR3 contains 14 residues. CDR3 nucleotides: TGTGCCAGCAGCCAGACAGGGAGCGGAAACACCATATATTTT. Its protein is CASSQTGSGNTIYF.

The chain carries TRBV7-6 and TRBJ2-1; D perhaps matches TRBD1 (6 bases). V was clipped by 3 bases and J by 6 bases, with 15 bases between them. CDR3 length equals 15 residues. The germline gives CDR1 SGHVS, CDR2 FNYEAQ. CDR3 sequence: CASSFGPQGGNEQFF. The DNA of the CDR3 is TGTGCCAGCAGCTTCGGGCCCCAAGGGGGCAATGAGCAGTTCTTC. The variable domain in full, completed from reference TRBV7-6 and TRBJ2-1, reads GAGVSQSPRYKVTKRGQDVALRCDPISGHVSLYWYRQALGQGPEFLTYFNYEAQQDKSGLPNDRFSAERPEGSISTLTIQRTEQRDSAMYRCASSFGPQGGNEQFFGPGTRLTVL.